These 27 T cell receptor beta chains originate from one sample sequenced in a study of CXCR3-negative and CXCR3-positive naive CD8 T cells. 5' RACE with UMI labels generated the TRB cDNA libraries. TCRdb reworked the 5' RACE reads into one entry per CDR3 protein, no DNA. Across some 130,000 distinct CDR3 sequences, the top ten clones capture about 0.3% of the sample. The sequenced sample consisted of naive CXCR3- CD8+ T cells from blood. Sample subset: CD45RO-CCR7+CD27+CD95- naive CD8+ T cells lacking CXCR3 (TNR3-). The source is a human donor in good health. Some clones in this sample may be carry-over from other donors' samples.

CDR3 residues: CASTNEGGSGANVLTF. The chain links TRBV13 to TRBJ2-6; the TCRdb D gene call, TRBD1, has no DNA to confirm it. In germline, CDR1 is PRHDT, CDR2 FYEKMQ (reference sequence). CDR3 size: 16 residues.

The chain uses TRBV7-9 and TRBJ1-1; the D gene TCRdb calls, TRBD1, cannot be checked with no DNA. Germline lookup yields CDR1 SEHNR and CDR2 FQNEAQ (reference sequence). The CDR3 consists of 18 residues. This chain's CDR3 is CASSSKGQGKLRNTEAFF. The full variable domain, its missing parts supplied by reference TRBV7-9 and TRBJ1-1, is DTGVSQNPRHKITKRGQNVTFRCDPISEHNRLYWYRQTLGQGPEFLTYFQNEAQLEKSRLLSDRFSAERPKGSFSTLEIQRTEQGDSAMYLCASSSKGQGKLRNTEAFFGQGTRLTVV.

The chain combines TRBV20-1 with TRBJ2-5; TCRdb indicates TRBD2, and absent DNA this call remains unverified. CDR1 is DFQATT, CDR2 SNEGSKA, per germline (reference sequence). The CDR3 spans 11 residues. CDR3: CSARLLGGEYF.

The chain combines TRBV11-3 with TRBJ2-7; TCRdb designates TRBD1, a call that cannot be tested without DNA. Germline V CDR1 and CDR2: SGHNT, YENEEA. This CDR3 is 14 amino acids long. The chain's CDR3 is CASSYRGEAYEQYF.

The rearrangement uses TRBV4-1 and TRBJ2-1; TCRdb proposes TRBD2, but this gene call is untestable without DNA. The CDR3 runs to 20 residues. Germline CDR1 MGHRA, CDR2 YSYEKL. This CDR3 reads CASSQGASGVGLAGDNEQFF.

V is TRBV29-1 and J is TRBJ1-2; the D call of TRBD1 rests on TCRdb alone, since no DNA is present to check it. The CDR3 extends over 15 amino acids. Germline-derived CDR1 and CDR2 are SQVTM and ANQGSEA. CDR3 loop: CSVEDYEGAPYGYTF.

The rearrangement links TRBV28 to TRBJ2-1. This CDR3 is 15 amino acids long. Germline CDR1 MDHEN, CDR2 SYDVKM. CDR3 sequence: CASSLVQYRYNEQFF.

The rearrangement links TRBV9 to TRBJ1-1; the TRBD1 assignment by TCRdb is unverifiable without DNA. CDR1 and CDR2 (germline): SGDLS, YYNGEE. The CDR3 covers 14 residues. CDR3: CASSVATGGTEAFF.

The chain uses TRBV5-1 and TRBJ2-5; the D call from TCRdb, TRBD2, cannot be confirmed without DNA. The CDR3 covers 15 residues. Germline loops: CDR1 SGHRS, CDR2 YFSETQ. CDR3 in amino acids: CAGSPEVGLGETQYF.

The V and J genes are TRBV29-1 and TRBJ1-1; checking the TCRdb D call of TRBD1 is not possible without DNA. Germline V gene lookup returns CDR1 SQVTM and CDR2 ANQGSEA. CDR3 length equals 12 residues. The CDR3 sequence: CSVATRGAEAFF.

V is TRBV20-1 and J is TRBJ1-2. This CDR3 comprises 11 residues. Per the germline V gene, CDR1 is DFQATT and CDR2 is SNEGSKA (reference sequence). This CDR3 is CSADPNYGYTF.

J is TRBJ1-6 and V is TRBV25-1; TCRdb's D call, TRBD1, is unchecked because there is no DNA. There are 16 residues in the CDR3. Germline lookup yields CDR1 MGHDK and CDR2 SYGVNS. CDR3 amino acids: CASSELETGVWSPLHF.

The CDR3 is CASSYETGLTEAFF. This chain uses TRBV7-6 with TRBJ1-1; TCRdb names TRBD1, which stays unverified in the absence of DNA. The germline V gene encodes CDR1 SGHVS and CDR2 FNYEAQ. This CDR3 spans 14 amino acids.

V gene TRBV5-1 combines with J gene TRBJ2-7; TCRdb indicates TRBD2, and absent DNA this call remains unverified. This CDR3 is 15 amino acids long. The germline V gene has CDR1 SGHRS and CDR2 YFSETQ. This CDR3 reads CASSLRGAASYEQYF. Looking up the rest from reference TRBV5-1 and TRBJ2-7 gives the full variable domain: KAGVTQTPRYLIKTRGQQVTLSCSPISGHRSVSWYQQTPGQGLQFLFEYFSETQRNKGNFPGRFSGRQFSNSRSEMNVSTLELGDSALYLCASSLRGAASYEQYFGPGTRLTVT.

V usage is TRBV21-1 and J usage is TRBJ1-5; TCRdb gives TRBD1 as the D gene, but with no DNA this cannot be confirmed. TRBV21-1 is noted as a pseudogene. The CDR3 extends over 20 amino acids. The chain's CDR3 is CASSKVHGQGASSEDQPQHF.

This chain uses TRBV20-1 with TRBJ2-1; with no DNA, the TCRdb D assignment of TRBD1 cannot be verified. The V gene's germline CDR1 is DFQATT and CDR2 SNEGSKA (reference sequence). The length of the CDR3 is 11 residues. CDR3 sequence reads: CSALTGDEQFF.

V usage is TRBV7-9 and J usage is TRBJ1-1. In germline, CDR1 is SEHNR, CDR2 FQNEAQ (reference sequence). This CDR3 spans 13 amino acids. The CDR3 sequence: CASSLGTHTEAFF.

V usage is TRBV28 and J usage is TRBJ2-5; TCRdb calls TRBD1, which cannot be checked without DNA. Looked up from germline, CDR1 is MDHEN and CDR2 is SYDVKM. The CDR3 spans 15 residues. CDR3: CASRPPEWGEETQYF.

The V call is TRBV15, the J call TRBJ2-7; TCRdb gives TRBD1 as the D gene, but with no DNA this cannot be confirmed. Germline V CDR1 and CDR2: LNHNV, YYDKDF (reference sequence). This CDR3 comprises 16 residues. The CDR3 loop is CATSRYDSGWPDEQYF.

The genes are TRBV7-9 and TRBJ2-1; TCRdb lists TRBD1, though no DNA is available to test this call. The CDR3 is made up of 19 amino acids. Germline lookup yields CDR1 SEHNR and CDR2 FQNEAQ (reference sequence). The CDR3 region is CASTMGWGGGAEAYNEQFF.

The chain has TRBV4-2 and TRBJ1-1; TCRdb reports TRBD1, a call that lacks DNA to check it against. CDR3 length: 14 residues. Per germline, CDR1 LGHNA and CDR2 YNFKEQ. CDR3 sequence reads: CAGSHPATGTEAFF.

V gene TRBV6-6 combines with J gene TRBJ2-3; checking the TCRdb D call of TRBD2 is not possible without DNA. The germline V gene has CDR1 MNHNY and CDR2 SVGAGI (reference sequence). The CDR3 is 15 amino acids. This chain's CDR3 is CATITPLGVPDTQYF.

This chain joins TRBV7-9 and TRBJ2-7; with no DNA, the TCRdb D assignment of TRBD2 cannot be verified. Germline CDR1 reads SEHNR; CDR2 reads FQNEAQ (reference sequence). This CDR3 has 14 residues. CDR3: CASSPGGSTYEQYF. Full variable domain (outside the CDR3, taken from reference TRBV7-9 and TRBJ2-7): DTGVSQNPRHKITKRGQNVTFRCDPISEHNRLYWYRQTLGQGPEFLTYFQNEAQLEKSRLLSDRFSAERPKGSFSTLEIQRTEQGDSAMYLCASSPGGSTYEQYFGPGTRLTVT.

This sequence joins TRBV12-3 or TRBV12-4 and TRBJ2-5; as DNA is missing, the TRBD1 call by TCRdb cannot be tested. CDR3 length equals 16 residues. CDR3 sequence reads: CASSLRGQRYQETQYF.

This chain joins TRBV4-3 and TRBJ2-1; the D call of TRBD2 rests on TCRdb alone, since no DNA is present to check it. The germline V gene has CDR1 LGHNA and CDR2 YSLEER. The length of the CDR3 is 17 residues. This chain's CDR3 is CASSQDVTSGLYNEQFF.

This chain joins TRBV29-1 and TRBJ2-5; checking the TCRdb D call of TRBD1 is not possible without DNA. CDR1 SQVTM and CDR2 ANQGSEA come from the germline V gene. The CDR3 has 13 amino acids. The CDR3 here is CSVSPGAGETQYF.

The CDR3: CASKHMTSGLNEQFF. This chain joins TRBV19 and TRBJ2-1; absent DNA, TCRdb's TRBD2 call cannot be checked. Germline lookup yields CDR1 LNHDA and CDR2 SQIVND (reference sequence). There are 15 residues in the CDR3.